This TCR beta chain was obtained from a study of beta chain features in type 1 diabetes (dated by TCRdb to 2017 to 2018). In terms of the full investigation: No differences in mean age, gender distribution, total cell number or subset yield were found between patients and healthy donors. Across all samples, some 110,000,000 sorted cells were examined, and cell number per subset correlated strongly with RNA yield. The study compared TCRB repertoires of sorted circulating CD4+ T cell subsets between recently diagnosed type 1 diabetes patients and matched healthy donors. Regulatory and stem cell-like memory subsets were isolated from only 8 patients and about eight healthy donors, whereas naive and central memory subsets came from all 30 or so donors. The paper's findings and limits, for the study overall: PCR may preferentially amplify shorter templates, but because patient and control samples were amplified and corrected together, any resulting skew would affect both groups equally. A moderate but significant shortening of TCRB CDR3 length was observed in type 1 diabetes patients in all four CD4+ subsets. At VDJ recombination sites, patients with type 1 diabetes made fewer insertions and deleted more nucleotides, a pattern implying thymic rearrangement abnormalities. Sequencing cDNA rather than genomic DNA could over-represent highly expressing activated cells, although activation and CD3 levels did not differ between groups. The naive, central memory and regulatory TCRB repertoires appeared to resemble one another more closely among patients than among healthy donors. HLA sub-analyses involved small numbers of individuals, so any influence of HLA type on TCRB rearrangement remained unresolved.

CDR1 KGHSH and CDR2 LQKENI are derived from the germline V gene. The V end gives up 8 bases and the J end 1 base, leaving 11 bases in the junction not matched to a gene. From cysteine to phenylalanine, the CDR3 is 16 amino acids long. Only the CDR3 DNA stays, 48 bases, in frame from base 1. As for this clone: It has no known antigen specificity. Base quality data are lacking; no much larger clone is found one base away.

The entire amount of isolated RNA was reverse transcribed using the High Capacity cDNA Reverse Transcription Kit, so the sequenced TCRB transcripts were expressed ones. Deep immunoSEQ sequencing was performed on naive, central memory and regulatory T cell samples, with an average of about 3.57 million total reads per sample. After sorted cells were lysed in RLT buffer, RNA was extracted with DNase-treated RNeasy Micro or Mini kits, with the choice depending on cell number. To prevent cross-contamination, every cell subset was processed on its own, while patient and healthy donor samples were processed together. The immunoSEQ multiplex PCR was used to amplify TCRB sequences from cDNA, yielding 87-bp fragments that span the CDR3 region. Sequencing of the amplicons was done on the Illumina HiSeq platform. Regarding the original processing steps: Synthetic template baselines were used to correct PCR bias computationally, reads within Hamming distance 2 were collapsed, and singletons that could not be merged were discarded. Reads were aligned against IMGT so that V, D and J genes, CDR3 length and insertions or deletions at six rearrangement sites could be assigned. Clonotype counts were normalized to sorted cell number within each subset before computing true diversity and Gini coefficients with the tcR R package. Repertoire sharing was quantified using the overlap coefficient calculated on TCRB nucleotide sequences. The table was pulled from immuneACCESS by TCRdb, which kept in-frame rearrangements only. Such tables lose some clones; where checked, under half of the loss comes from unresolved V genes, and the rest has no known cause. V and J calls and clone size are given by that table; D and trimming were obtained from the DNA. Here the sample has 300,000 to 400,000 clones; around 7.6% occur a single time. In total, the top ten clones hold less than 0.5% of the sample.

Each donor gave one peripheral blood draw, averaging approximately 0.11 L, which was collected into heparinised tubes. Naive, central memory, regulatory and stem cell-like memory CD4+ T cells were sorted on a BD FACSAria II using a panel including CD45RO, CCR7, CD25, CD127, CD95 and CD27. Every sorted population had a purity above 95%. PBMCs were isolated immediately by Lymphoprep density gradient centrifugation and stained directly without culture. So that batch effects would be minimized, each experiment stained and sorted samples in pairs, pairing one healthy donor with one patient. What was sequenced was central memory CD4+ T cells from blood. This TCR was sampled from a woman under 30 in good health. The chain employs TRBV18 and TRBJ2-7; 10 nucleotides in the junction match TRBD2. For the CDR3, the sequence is CASTSGLAIRSYEQYF. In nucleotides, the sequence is TGTGCCAGCACATCGGGACTAGCGATTAGGTCCTACGAGCAGTACTTC.